The TCR beta chain described here comes from a study of blood T cell repertoires in COVID-19. Produced via immunoSEQ multiplex PCR; TCRdb's table is partial and in-frame only. The data show 110,000 or so clones, more than 80% seen once. Germline-derived CDR1 and CDR2 are SGHVS and FNYEAQ. V lost 5 bases to trimming and J lost 1 base; unmatched junction nucleotides: 7. The CDR3 totals 15 residues. The sample comprised peripheral blood. The receptor was isolated from a human donor in a cohort sampled during active COVID-19. The V call is TRBV7-6, the J call TRBJ1-1; 7 bases line up with TRBD1. Here the CDR3 reads CASSLGDRKNTEAFF. In DNA, the CDR3 is TGTGCCAGCAGCCTGGGGGACAGAAAGAACACTGAAGCTTTCTTT.